This T cell receptor beta chain came from a study of blood T cell repertoires in COVID-19. Study details: Samples taken during acute and convalescent COVID-19 were collected in the United States, Italy and Spain. The analysed material was cDNA or gDNA that came from T cells, B-cell-depleted T cells, or PBMCs.

A single count supports this clone. The data were produced by immunoSEQ multiplex PCR, yet TCRdb's version contains in-frame clones alone and is incomplete. The sample includes just over 250,000 clones, 80% to 90% of them seen just once. V lost 5 bases and J lost 3, with 13 bases in between. The germline V gene encodes CDR1 LGHDT and CDR2 YNNKEL (reference sequence). The CDR3 spans 14 residues. The chain uses TRBV3-1 (or the pseudogene TRBV3-2) and TRBJ1-1; the D gene is possibly TRBD1 (6 bases). Sequenced sample: PBMCs or T cells enriched from blood (not recorded which). The clonotype was recovered from a young man with acute COVID-19. The CDR3 nucleotides read TGTGCCAGCAGCAGACAGGCGGCGGACACTGAAGCTTTCTTT. Encoded protein: CASSRQAADTEAFF.